The present T cell receptor (beta chain) was sequenced within a study of tumor-infiltrating lymphocytes in primary liver carcinoma. In the study overall: The tumors ranged from roughly 4 to 11 cm across and fell within stage T1-T3 N0M0.

From approximately 490 ng total RNA, TCR beta cDNA was generated with a primer in the constant region. Library construction for TCR beta comprised three nested multiplex PCR rounds performed with slightly modified ARM-PCR. Forward primers for TRBV1-TRBV30 and a C-beta reverse primer served the first two PCR rounds, at about 10 cycles each. TCRdb processed the multiplex PCR reads anew with MiXCR; each CDR3 protein has one entry. The sample carries 70,000 to 85,000 distinct CDR3 sequences, 71% recorded once. The source material, about 20-30 mg of unsorted bulk tissue, was used to co-extract RNA and DNA. The germline gives CDR1 ENHRY, CDR2 SYGVKD. V was pared by 2 bases and J by 9 bases, with 11 bases of the junction left unmatched. The CDR3 has 17 amino acids.

This receptor was taken from a woman in her sixties or seventies with primary liver carcinoma and hepatitis B virus infection. Sequencing used liver tumor tissue from sampling region 4. Documented subset: tumor region T4, right-lateral pole. The chain links TRBV10-3 to TRBJ2-1, with TRBD2 identical over 12 bases. The CDR3 region has the DNA TGTGCCATCAGTGAGGCAGAACTAGCGGGAGGTAGGAGTGAGCAGTTCTTC. Protein: CAISEAELAGGRSEQFF.